The next 21 T cell receptor beta chains were all read from a single sample in a study of OX40 agonist ivuxolimab in advanced cancers. Assay used: immunoSEQ multiplex PCR; TCRdb lists only in-frame clones, some missing. This repertoire shows over 65,000 clones, 85% to 90% found once; its top ten account for 2% to 2.5%. The sequences come from CD4+ or CD8+ T cells sorted from blood, collected in a trial of the OX40 agonist ivuxolimab. The origin of the receptors is an adult with an advanced solid tumor such as melanoma, head and neck, liver or kidney cancer.

The chain has TRBV28 and TRBJ1-6; D perhaps matches TRBD1 (6 bases). V was trimmed by 3 bases and J by 6 bases, leaving 15 bases between them. This CDR3 spans 16 amino acids. Germline-derived CDR1 and CDR2 are MDHEN and SYDVKM. CDR3 in DNA: TGTGCCAGCAGTTTGGGACACAGGTCGGGTAATTCACCCCTCCACTTT. This sequence encodes CASSLGHRSGNSPLHF. The full variable domain, rest sourced from reference TRBV28 and TRBJ1-6, is DVKVTQSSRYLVKRTGEKVFLECVQDMDHENMFWYRQDPGLGLRLIYFSYDVKMKEKGDIPEGYSVSREKKERFSLILESASTNQTSMYLCASSLGHRSGNSPLHFGNGTRLTVT.

CDR3 sequence: CASSKGSSPYEQYF. Written as DNA, the CDR3 is TGTGCCAGCAGCAAGGGCAGCTCCCCCTACGAGCAGTACTTC. V usage is TRBV21-1 and J usage is TRBJ2-7; the DNA was not compared with TRBD1, the D call given in the table. TRBV21-1 is flagged as a pseudogene. CDR3 length: 14 residues.

CDR3 loop: CASSSDLGQGNEQFF. The CDR3, as DNA: TGTGCCAGCAGCTCCGATTTGGGACAGGGTAATGAGCAGTTCTTC. The chain combines TRBV7-7 with TRBJ2-1, with 9 nucleotides matching TRBD1. Germline loops: CDR1 SSHAT, CDR2 FNYEAQ (reference sequence). This CDR3 spans 15 amino acids. V was clipped by 4 bases and J by 7 bases; unmatched bases: 8.

The chain couples TRBV7-2 to TRBJ2-1; 10 nucleotides align to TRBD2. CDR1 is SGHTA and CDR2 is FQGNSA in the germline V gene. With 1 base clipped from V and 7 bases from J, the junction kept 7 bases outside the gene matches. CDR3 length: 16 amino acids. CDR3 DNA sequence: TGTGCCAGCAGCTTAGAGGTAGCGGGAGGAGGTAATGAGCAGTTCTTC. Its protein product is CASSLEVAGGGNEQFF.

This rearrangement joins TRBV10-3 to TRBJ2-7; D uncertain. The germline V gene has CDR1 ENHRY and CDR2 SYGVKD. Trimming cost V 10 bases and J 5 bases, with 15 bases left between them. The CDR3 is 12 amino acids. CDR3 region: CATGLGSDEQYF. CDR3 bases: TGTGCCACCGGGTTGGGGTCGGACGAGCAGTACTTC.

The chain uses TRBV18 and TRBJ2-7; possibly TRBD1 or TRBD2 for D (5 bases each). The CDR3 covers 12 residues. V lost 2 bases, J lost 7 bases, and 9 bases lay in between. Germline assignment: CDR1 KGHSH and CDR2 LQKENI. CDR3 sequence (DNA): TGTGCCAGCTCACCAACAGAGGGGGAGCAGTACTTC. Protein product: CASSPTEGEQYF.

The chain joins TRBV5-4 to TRBJ2-1, with 7 bases aligning to TRBD2. The CDR3 totals 16 residues. With V trimmed by 0 bases and J by 4 bases, 7 bases remained unmatched. Germline loops: CDR1 SGHNT, CDR2 YYREEE (reference sequence). This chain's CDR3 is CASSLELAEIYNEQFF. CDR3 nucleotides: TGTGCCAGCAGCTTGGAGCTAGCGGAGATATACAATGAGCAGTTCTTC.

This clone is classed as medium-sized. V is TRBV21-1 and J is TRBJ1-3; the D call of TRBD1 is as the table states it, not checked on the DNA. TRBV21-1 is termed a pseudogene. The CDR3 consists of 16 residues. CDR3 nucleotide sequence: TGTGCCAGCAGCAAAGTCTACAGGGGCTCTGGAAACACCATATATTTT. Translating gives CASSKVYRGSGNTIYF.

Here the CDR3 reads CASSTLSSYEQYF. The CDR3 DNA reads as TGTGCCAGTAGTACCCTGAGCTCCTACGAGCAGTACTTC. The chain joins TRBV19 to TRBJ2-7; D call uncertain. Germline V gene sequence: CDR1 LNHDA, CDR2 SQIVND (reference sequence). The ends were cut back, 4 bases at V and 0 bases at J, with 7 bases in the middle. This CDR3 has 13 residues.

The rearrangement joins TRBV7-6 to TRBJ2-3, with unresolved D. The CDR3 totals 13 residues. Trimming shortened V by 1 base and J by 4 bases, and 6 bases separated the two germline ends. Looked up from germline, CDR1 is SGHVS and CDR2 is FNYEAQ. The CDR3 protein is CASSLGEADTQYF. Here the CDR3 DNA reads TGTGCCAGCAGCTTAGGAGAAGCAGATACGCAGTATTTT. The entire variable domain, with the rest obtained from reference TRBV7-6 and TRBJ2-3, is as follows: GAGVSQSPRYKVTKRGQDVALRCDPISGHVSLYWYRQALGQGPEFLTYFNYEAQQDKSGLPNDRFSAERPEGSISTLTIQRTEQRDSAMYRCASSLGEADTQYFGPGTRLTVL.

CDR3 protein: CASSLRQTNTGELFF. The CDR3 nucleotides are TGTGCCAGCAGCTTGCGGCAGACGAACACCGGGGAGCTGTTTTTT. The rearrangement uses TRBV5-4 and TRBJ2-2, with D unresolved. V was trimmed by 1 base and J by 0 bases, leaving 7 bases between them. Germline V gene data show CDR1 as SGHNT and CDR2 as YYREEE (reference sequence). The CDR3 contains 15 residues.

J is TRBJ1-3 and V is TRBV10-3; no clear D gene. Germline CDR1 reads ENHRY; CDR2 reads SYGVKD. Trimming pared 8 bases from V and 0 bases from J, leaving 5 bases between. This CDR3 has 12 residues. CDR3 nucleotide sequence: TGTGCCATCGAAGGCTCTGGAAACACCATATATTTT. Translating gives CAIEGSGNTIYF.

The V call is TRBV7-9, the J call TRBJ1-1, with D unresolved. Germline values: CDR1 SEHNR, CDR2 FQNEAQ (reference sequence). The CDR3 runs to 14 residues. The V end lost 4 bases, the J end lost 1 base, and 10 bases lay between the germline ends. The chain's CDR3 is CASSSRGENTEAFF. CDR3 bases: TGTGCCAGCAGCTCCCGCGGTGAGAACACTGAAGCTTTCTTT.

The chain links TRBV9 to TRBJ1-2; TRBD1 agrees at 7 bases. There are 13 residues in the CDR3. The V segment lost 4 bases and the J segment 6 bases; nucleotides outside the gene matches: 6. Germline V lookup: CDR1 SGDLS, CDR2 YYNGEE. The CDR3 protein is CASSLEDRHGYTF. In nucleotides, the CDR3 is TGTGCCAGCAGCCTCGAGGACAGGCATGGCTACACCTTC.

The genes are TRBV5-1 and TRBJ1-1; no firm D call. Germline V lookup: CDR1 SGHRS, CDR2 YFSETQ. Deletions cut 0 bases from V and 2 bases from J, with 11 bases between. This CDR3 has 15 amino acids. This chain's CDR3 is CASSLVGAGNTEAFF. Here the CDR3 DNA reads TGCGCCAGCAGCTTGGTAGGTGCAGGAAACACTGAAGCTTTCTTT.

V and J are TRBV6-5 and TRBJ2-7, with D unclear. The germline V gene has CDR1 MNHEY and CDR2 SVGAGI. This CDR3 has 15 amino acids. V lost 1 base to trimming and J lost 0 bases, with 10 bases between them. This CDR3 is CASSYYWATSYEQYF. CDR3 DNA sequence: TGTGCCAGCAGTTACTACTGGGCTACCTCCTACGAGCAGTACTTC.

The chain employs TRBV7-9 and TRBJ2-3; tentative D call: TRBD2 (5 bases). CDR1 and CDR2 (germline): SEHNR, FQNEAQ (reference sequence). The V and J ends lost 2 bases and 3 bases respectively, with 15 bases between them. This CDR3 contains 16 residues. The CDR3 nucleotides are TGTGCCAGCAGCTTACTAGACGGAAGGACTACAGATACGCAGTATTTT. This sequence encodes CASSLLDGRTTDTQYF.

The chain combines TRBV29-1 with TRBJ1-2; 8 bases match TRBD1. The CDR3 length is 11 residues. The ends lost 6 bases at V and 8 bases at J; junction bases unmatched: 5. CDR1 is SQVTM, CDR2 ANQGSEA, per germline. CDR3 nucleotides: TGCAGCGTGGACAGGGACCGGGGCTACACCTTC. Protein sequence: CSVDRDRGYTF.

There are a few counts of this clone. The V gene is TRBV7-8, the J gene TRBJ1-1, with 9 nucleotides matching TRBD1. V lost 5 bases to trimming and J lost 5 bases; unmatched junction nucleotides: 9. This CDR3 comprises 15 residues. Germline CDR1 SGHVS, CDR2 FQNEAQ. DNA for the CDR3: TGTGCCAGCAGCCCCCAGACAGGGGGAAAAACTGAAGCTTTCTTT. It translates to CASSPQTGGKTEAFF.

This clone was counted only a few times. The chain recombines TRBV7-3 with TRBJ1-6; 10 nucleotides match TRBD1. The CDR3 spans 16 residues. Germline V gives CDR1 SGHTA, CDR2 FQGTGA. The ends lost 3 bases at V and 5 bases at J; junction bases unmatched: 4. The CDR3 DNA follows: TGTGCCAGCAGCTTTACGGGACAGGGGAATAATTCACCCCTCCACTTT. Residues: CASSFTGQGNNSPLHF.

This chain uses TRBV4-2 with TRBJ2-5, with D tentatively TRBD2 (6 bases). CDR3 length: 15 residues. Per the germline V gene, CDR1 is LGHNA and CDR2 is YNFKEQ. Trimming stripped 1 base from V and 5 bases from J, with 14 bases between. CDR3 loop: CASSQAGVEGETQYF. CDR3 sequence (DNA): TGTGCCAGCAGCCAAGCGGGAGTGGAAGGGGAGACCCAGTACTTC.